These 15 T cell receptor beta chains originate from one sample sequenced in a study of beta chain features in type 1 diabetes (dated by TCRdb to 2016 to 2019). Library method: the immunoSEQ multiplex PCR assay. All of the isolated RNA was reverse transcribed with the High Capacity cDNA Reverse Transcription Kit, so expressed TCRB transcripts were sequenced. In its TCRdb copy, this immuneACCESS table keeps in-frame sequences only and misses some clones. Where compared with another copy, unresolved V genes explain less than half of these, and the others have no known cause. Within this sample are 350,000 to 450,000 clones, with 14% of them counted one time only. The ten most abundant clones make up roughly 0.035% of the sample. Material for sequencing was naive CD4+ T cells from blood. The cell subset or site label here, explained by the study, means: true naive CD4+ T cells. All receptors derive from a young man in good health.

This clone has only one observation. The rearrangement uses TRBV30 and TRBJ2-1; D gene uncertain. The germline CDR1 and CDR2 sequences are GTSNPN and SVGIG (reference sequence). This CDR3 region has 11 residues. V lost 2 bases and J 9 bases, leaving 8 bases between the germline ends. Written as DNA, the CDR3 is TGTGCCTGGAGTAACCCGGGTGAGCAGTTCTTC. It translates to CAWSNPGEQFF.

V and J are TRBV7-3 and TRBJ2-6, with D possibly being TRBD1 or TRBD2 (5 bases each). Trimming stripped 4 bases from V and 3 bases from J, with 13 bases between. Germline loops: CDR1 SGHTA, CDR2 FQGTGA. The CDR3 is made up of 16 amino acids. The CDR3 here is CASSYRDRYGANVLTF. Here the CDR3 DNA reads TGTGCCAGCAGCTACCGGGACCGATATGGGGCCAACGTCCTGACTTTC.

This clone was seen a handful of times. DNA of the CDR3: TGTGCCACCAGCAGAGCCCGCGGGGGAGAAGAGACCCAGTACTTC. Its protein product is CATSRARGGEETQYF. The genes are TRBV15 and TRBJ2-5; the match to TRBD2 covers 7 bases. The trim removed 1 base at V and 3 bases at J, leaving 5 bases unmatched. Germline V gene lookup returns CDR1 LNHNV and CDR2 YYDKDF (reference sequence). The CDR3 covers 15 residues.

This clone turned up a few times. The chain links TRBV7-2 to TRBJ2-1; D might be TRBD2 (5 bases). The germline gives CDR1 SGHTA, CDR2 FQGNSA. V was cut by 2 bases and J by 5 bases, with 13 bases left in between. This CDR3 spans 15 amino acids. This CDR3 is CASSLIASPNNEQFF. CDR3 DNA sequence: TGTGCCAGCAGCTTAATTGCTAGCCCTAACAATGAGCAGTTCTTC.

The chain recombines TRBV7-2 with TRBJ2-7; 9 bases line up with TRBD1. This CDR3 region has 14 residues. Germline V gene lookup returns CDR1 SGHTA and CDR2 FQGNSA. After removal of 5 bases from V and 3 bases from J, the junction contained 5 bases not matched to a gene. The CDR3 sequence: CASSEGQGNYEQYF. The CDR3 DNA follows: TGTGCCAGCAGCGAGGGACAGGGTAACTACGAGCAGTACTTC.

The genes are TRBV7-9 and TRBJ2-3; D is ambiguous. V was pared by 4 bases and J by 8 bases, with 16 bases between. Germline V lookup: CDR1 SEHNR, CDR2 FQNEAQ (reference sequence). The CDR3 is made up of 14 amino acids. The CDR3 coding sequence is TGTGCCAGCAGCTCCACCACCGTCCGCGGTACGCAGTATTTT. Protein sequence: CASSSTTVRGTQYF.

This chain uses TRBV4-3 with TRBJ1-5; D is ambiguous. Germline CDR1 reads LGHNA; CDR2 reads YSLEER. This CDR3 contains 14 residues. Trimming removed 0 bases from V and 4 bases from J, with 7 bases in between. CDR3 loop: CASSQDSGNQPQHF. The CDR3, as DNA: TGCGCCAGCAGCCAAGATTCCGGGAATCAGCCCCAGCATTTT.

V usage is TRBV5-1 and J usage is TRBJ2-5; no reliable D call. Between the trimmed V and J ends, which lost 5 bases and 7 bases, there was a span of 12 bases. The CDR3 contains 12 residues. CDR1 is SGHRS and CDR2 is YFSETQ in the germline V gene. The CDR3 DNA reads as TGCGCCAGCAGTCCCAGCTACGGGACCCAGTACTTC. Translation: CASSPSYGTQYF.

CDR3 sequence: CAWRADRETEAFF. The CDR3 bases are TGTGCCTGGAGGGCCGACAGGGAGACTGAAGCTTTCTTT. The chain recombines TRBV30 with TRBJ1-1; 7 bases line up with TRBD1. The trim removed 3 bases at V and 5 bases at J, leaving 6 bases unmatched. The CDR3 sequence is 13 residues long. The germline CDR1 and CDR2 sequences are GTSNPN and SVGIG (reference sequence).

In this sample, this clone turned up a few times. This sequence joins TRBV19 and TRBJ2-1, with TRBD2 matching 12 bases. The CDR3 covers 15 residues. Germline lookup yields CDR1 LNHDA and CDR2 SQIVND (reference sequence). Trimming took 7 bases from V and 7 from J; bases not matched to a gene: 8. CDR3 bases: TGTGCCAGTACGAGGACTAGCGGGATTAGGAATGAGCAGTTCTTC. It encodes CASTRTSGIRNEQFF. Drawing the rest from reference TRBV19 and TRBJ2-1, the complete variable domain is DGGITQSPKYLFRKEGQNVTLSCEQNLNHDAMYWYRQDPGQGLRLIYYSQIVNDFQKGDIAEGYSVSREKKESFPLTVTSAQKNPTAFYLCASTRTSGIRNEQFFGPGTRLTVL.

V and J are TRBV10-3 and TRBJ1-2; 9 nucleotides align to TRBD1. V trimming: 6 bases; J trimming: 3 bases; junction bases outside the gene matches: 8. The CDR3 extends over 15 amino acids. The germline V gene has CDR1 ENHRY and CDR2 SYGVKD. The chain's CDR3 is CAISGRTGVDYGYTF. The CDR3 DNA reads TGTGCCATCAGCGGCAGGACAGGGGTTGACTATGGCTACACCTTC.

This clone was seen a few times. The J gene is TRBJ2-7, the V gene TRBV5-6; no clear D gene. Germline V gene lookup returns CDR1 SGHDT and CDR2 YYEEEE. V lost 0 bases, J lost 3 bases, and 4 bases lay in between. The CDR3 spans 12 residues. The CDR3 region has the DNA TGTGCCAGCAGCTTGGTCCACTACGAGCAGTACGTC. It translates to CASSLVHYEQYV.

This clone was detected a few times. The chain uses TRBV6-6 and TRBJ2-5; 7 bases fit TRBD1. V gave up 2 bases and J gave up 1 base; unmatched junction bases: 4. The CDR3 is 15 amino acids. The V gene's germline CDR1 is MNHNY and CDR2 SVGAGI (reference sequence). The CDR3 loop is CASSYRGQFQETQYF. DNA of the CDR3: TGTGCCAGCAGTTACCGGGGACAGTTCCAAGAGACCCAGTACTTC.

The chain combines TRBV7-2 with TRBJ2-5; D may correspond to TRBD1 or TRBD2 (5 bases each). The CDR3 totals 17 residues. CDR1 and CDR2 from the germline V gene are SGHTA and FQGNSA. V was shortened by 1 base and J by 5 bases, with 20 bases between the two germline ends. This CDR3 is CASSLGLRGTERETQYF. CDR3 nucleotide sequence: TGTGCCAGCAGCTTAGGGTTGAGGGGAACGGAGAGGGAGACCCAGTACTTC. The full variable domain, its missing parts supplied by reference TRBV7-2 and TRBJ2-5, is GAGVSQSPSNKVTEKGKDVELRCDPISGHTALYWYRQSLGQGLEFLIYFQGNSAPDKSGLPSDRFSAERTGGSVSTLTIQRTQQEDSAVYLCASSLGLRGTERETQYFGPGTRLLVL.

The chain joins TRBV30 to TRBJ1-2; D is possibly TRBD1 (5 bases). With 0 bases removed from V and 9 bases from J, the gap between germline ends came to 11 bases. Germline values: CDR1 GTSNPN, CDR2 SVGIG (reference sequence). This CDR3 has 12 residues. The CDR3 region has the DNA TGTGCCTGGAGTGTACCCGGGGGTAGCTACACCTTC. It translates to CAWSVPGGSYTF.